What follows are 20 T cell receptor beta chains derived from one specimen sequenced in a study of blood T cell repertoires in COVID-19. Some clones are missing from TCRdb's copy, which holds only in-frame ones; the method was immunoSEQ multiplex PCR. The sample lists fewer than 250,000 clones, around nine tenths occurring once. Material: peripheral blood. The receptor set was obtained from a man aged 30 to 45 with acute or convalescent COVID-19.

The rearrangement uses TRBV30 and TRBJ2-4; TRBD1 is a possible D gene (5 bases). The germline V gene encodes CDR1 GTSNPN and CDR2 SVGIG (reference sequence). The CDR3 length is 13 residues. The germline V and J ends were trimmed by 3 bases and 1 base, with 7 bases remaining between them. CDR3: CAWSKGAKNIQYF. In nucleotides, the CDR3 is TGTGCCTGGAGCAAGGGGGCCAAAAACATTCAGTACTTC.

The chain combines TRBV30 with TRBJ2-7; 10 bases match TRBD2. CDR3 length: 15 amino acids. Unmatched junction bases numbered 4, after V lost 2 bases and J lost 0 bases. Germline V CDR1 and CDR2: GTSNPN, SVGIG (reference sequence). CDR3 sequence (DNA): TGTGCCTGGAGTCACGGACTAGCGGCCTCCTACGAGCAGTACTTC. Translating gives CAWSHGLAASYEQYF.

This clone has only a few counts. V usage is TRBV10-2 and J usage is TRBJ1-1; TRBD1 is a possible D gene (6 bases). This CDR3 has 14 amino acids. The germline V gene encodes CDR1 WSHSY and CDR2 SAAADI. Trimming removed 6 bases from V and 6 bases from J, with 17 bases in between. The CDR3: CASSLGGAAAEAFF. In nucleotides, the CDR3 is TGCGCCAGCAGCCTGGGGGGGGCCGCCGCTGAAGCTTTCTTT.

The J gene is TRBJ2-7, the V gene TRBV5-5, with TRBD1 matching over 12 bases. The germline CDR1 and CDR2 sequences are SGHKS and YYEKEE (reference sequence). The CDR3 spans 15 residues. V lost 4 bases and J lost 0; bases outside the gene matches: 2. The CDR3 loop reads CASSPGQGASYEQYF. The CDR3 DNA reads TGTGCCAGCAGCCCGGGACAGGGGGCCTCCTACGAGCAGTACTTC.

The V and J genes are TRBV6-6 and TRBJ1-4; TRBD1 matches 8 bases. With 6 bases clipped from V and 7 bases from J, the junction kept 10 bases outside the gene matches. Per the germline V gene, CDR1 is MNHNY and CDR2 is SVGAGI (reference sequence). The CDR3 is 15 residues long. The CDR3 here is CASRPPTGGSEKLFF. The CDR3 region has the DNA TGTGCCAGCAGGCCTCCCACAGGGGGGAGTGAAAAACTGTTTTTT.

J is TRBJ1-1 and V is TRBV5-8; TRBD1 might be the D (6 bases). Deletions cut 1 base from V and 4 bases from J, with 14 bases between. CDR3 length equals 15 residues. Germline assignment: CDR1 SGHTS and CDR2 YDEGEE. The CDR3 reads CASSLRGAIGTEAFF. The CDR3 bases are TGTGCCAGCAGCTTGCGGGGGGCGATTGGCACTGAAGCTTTCTTT.

Details on this clone: The germline gene is not matched at one end of the junction; a read error may be the cause. This sequence joins TRBV24-1 and TRBJ2-3; 12 nucleotides line up with TRBD2. The germline CDR1 and CDR2 sequences are KGHDR and SFDVKD. The CDR3 contains 13 residues. As DNA, the CDR3 is TGTGCCACCAGTGAACTAGCGGGAGGCCCAGCGGTATTT. Translated, it gives CATSELAGGPAVF.

The V and J genes are TRBV9 and TRBJ1-1, with 7 bases identical to TRBD1. With 4 bases clipped from V and 5 bases from J, the junction kept 11 bases outside the gene matches. The CDR3 loop spans 15 amino acids. Germline CDR1 SGDLS, CDR2 YYNGEE. The CDR3: CASSYSGGSGTEAFF. As DNA, the CDR3 is TGTGCCAGCAGCTACTCAGGGGGTAGTGGGACTGAAGCTTTCTTT.

The chain joins TRBV6-2 or TRBV6-3 to TRBJ1-1; possibly TRBD1 for D (6 bases). Germline V gene lookup returns CDR1 MNHEY and CDR2 SVGEGT. The CDR3 spans 14 residues. V was pared by 8 bases and J by 2 bases, with 15 bases between. The CDR3 DNA reads TGTGCCAGCGGCCGAGGACAGCTAAACACTGAAGCTTTCTTT. This encodes CASGRGQLNTEAFF.

The chain carries TRBV12-2 and TRBJ2-7; the D call in the table, TRBD2, was not verified against the DNA. TRBV12-2 is a listed pseudogene. The CDR3 is 16 residues long. In DNA, the CDR3 is TGTGCAAGTCGCTCATCCCAGCGGGGGTCCCCAGGGGAGCAGTACTTC. Encoded protein: CASRSSQRGSPGEQYF.

This clone has only one observation. V gene TRBV2 combines with J gene TRBJ2-3; D not certain. Germline assignment: CDR1 SNHLY and CDR2 FYNNEI. The CDR3 loop spans 15 amino acids. The germline V and J ends were trimmed by 1 base and 1 base, with 9 bases remaining between them. In nucleotides, the CDR3 is TGTGCCAGCAGTGAAGATTGGGCTCGCACAGATACGCAGTATTTT. It codes for CASSEDWARTDTQYF.

This CDR3 reads CAISDQGVGGEKLFF. CDR3 sequence (DNA): TGTGCCATCAGTGACCAAGGAGTAGGTGGTGAAAAACTGTTTTTT. The chain combines TRBV10-3 with TRBJ1-4; the D is unclear. The CDR3 is 15 amino acids. The germline V gene encodes CDR1 ENHRY and CDR2 SYGVKD. V was clipped by 3 bases and J by 7 bases, with 15 bases between them.

The chain employs TRBV29-1 and TRBJ2-3, with D possibly being TRBD1 (5 bases). CDR1 is SQVTM, CDR2 ANQGSEA, per germline. V lost 4 bases to trimming and J lost 1 base, with 12 bases between them. CDR3 size: 14 residues. CDR3 sequence reads: CSVGKGQGTDTQYF. DNA for the CDR3: TGCAGCGTTGGAAAGGGGCAGGGCACAGATACGCAGTATTTT.

The CDR3 is CASSLAGGKGSTQYF. The CDR3 region has the DNA TGTGCCAGCAGCCTAGCGGGAGGAAAGGGGAGTACGCAGTATTTT. V is TRBV3-1 (or the pseudogene TRBV3-2) and J is TRBJ2-3; TRBD2 matches 10 bases. V lost 4 bases to trimming and J lost 8 bases; unmatched junction nucleotides: 9. The CDR3 runs 15 residues. Germline assignment: CDR1 LGHDT and CDR2 YNNKEL (reference sequence).

In nucleotides, the CDR3 is TGTGCCAGCAGTTCACTTGGGGGGGCGCTCGGCTATGGCTACACCTTC. Its translation: CASSSLGGALGYGYTF. The rearrangement links TRBV6-5 to TRBJ1-2, with D possibly being TRBD1 (6 bases). The length of the CDR3 is 16 residues. The V and J ends lost 4 bases and 4 bases respectively, with 19 bases between them. In germline, CDR1 is MNHEY, CDR2 SVGAGI.

The gene calls are TRBV7-3 and TRBJ2-6; 7 bases line up with TRBD1. J gave up 0 bases and V 2 bases, and 7 bases lay outside the gene matches. The CDR3 is 18 amino acids. In germline, CDR1 is SGHTA, CDR2 FQGTGA. The DNA for the CDR3 is TGTGCCAGCAGCTTACAAGGGGGCCCCCTCTCTGGGGCCAACGTCCTGACTTTC. Its translation is CASSLQGGPLSGANVLTF.

The gene calls are TRBV30 and TRBJ2-7, with D possibly TRBD2 on 5 matching bases. The germline V and J ends were trimmed by 3 bases and 0 bases, with 15 bases remaining between them. Germline V gene lookup returns CDR1 GTSNPN and CDR2 SVGIG (reference sequence). This CDR3 has 15 amino acids. CDR3 bases: TGTGCCTGGAGCCGACCGGGATCCTCCTCCTACGAGCAGTACTTC. As protein: CAWSRPGSSSYEQYF.

The chain links TRBV28 to TRBJ1-5, with TRBD1 as a possible D gene (5 bases). Trimming cost V 5 bases and J 4 bases, with 9 bases left between them. In germline, CDR1 is MDHEN, CDR2 SYDVKM. The CDR3 is 13 residues long. The CDR3 spells CASSAGINQPQHF. The CDR3 DNA follows: TGTGCCAGCAGTGCAGGGATAAATCAGCCCCAGCATTTT.

The rearrangement uses TRBV18 and TRBJ1-1; D might be TRBD1 (5 bases). The V gene lost 3 bases and the J gene lost 8 bases, with 16 bases spanning the gap. This CDR3 is 14 amino acids long. Germline CDR1 reads KGHSH; CDR2 reads LQKENI. CDR3 sequence reads: CASSPQGRLDEAFF. CDR3 in DNA: TGTGCCAGCTCACCTCAGGGCAGACTTGACGAAGCTTTCTTT.

The chain employs TRBV6-5 and TRBJ1-2; a possible D gene is TRBD1 (6 bases). The V end lost 7 bases, the J end lost 3 bases, and 18 bases lay between the germline ends. Germline V gene sequence: CDR1 MNHEY, CDR2 SVGAGI. The CDR3 runs to 15 residues. The CDR3 DNA is TGTGCCAGCACCGCGGGGGCAGCGCGATACTATGGCTACACCTTC. Protein product: CASTAGAARYYGYTF.